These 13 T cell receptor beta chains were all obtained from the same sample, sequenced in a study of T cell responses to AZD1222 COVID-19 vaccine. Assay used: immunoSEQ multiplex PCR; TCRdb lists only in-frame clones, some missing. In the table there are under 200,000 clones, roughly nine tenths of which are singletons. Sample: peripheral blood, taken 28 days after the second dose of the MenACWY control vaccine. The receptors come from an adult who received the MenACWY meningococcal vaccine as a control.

Here the CDR3 reads CASTSSRFSEQYF. CDR3 bases: TGTGCCAGCACCTCGTCGCGGTTCTCCGAGCAGTACTTC. The chain has TRBV7-2 and TRBJ2-7; D gene unclear. CDR1 SGHTA and CDR2 FQGNSA come from the germline V gene. The CDR3 covers 13 residues. V was trimmed by 7 bases and J by 6 bases, leaving 16 bases between them.

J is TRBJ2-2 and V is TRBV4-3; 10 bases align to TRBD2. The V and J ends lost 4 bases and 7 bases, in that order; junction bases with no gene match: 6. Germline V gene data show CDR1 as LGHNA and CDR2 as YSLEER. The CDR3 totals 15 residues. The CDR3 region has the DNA TGCGCCAGCAGCCCATGGGCTAGCGGGAGCGGGGAGCTGTTTTTT. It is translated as CASSPWASGSGELFF.

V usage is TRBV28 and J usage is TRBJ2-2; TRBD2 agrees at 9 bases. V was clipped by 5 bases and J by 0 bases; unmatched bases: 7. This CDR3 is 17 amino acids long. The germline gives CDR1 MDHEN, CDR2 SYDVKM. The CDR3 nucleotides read TGTGCCAGCAGTCCTCCGGGACTAGCTGCGAACACCGGGGAGCTGTTTTTT. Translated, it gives CASSPPGLAANTGELFF.

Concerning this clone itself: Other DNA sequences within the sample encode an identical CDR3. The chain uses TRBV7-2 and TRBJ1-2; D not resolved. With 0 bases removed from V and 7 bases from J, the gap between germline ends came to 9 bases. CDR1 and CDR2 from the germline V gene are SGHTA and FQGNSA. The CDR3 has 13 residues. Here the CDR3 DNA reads TGTGCCAGCAGCTTAGCCGGATCGGGTGGCTACACCTTC. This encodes CASSLAGSGGYTF.

In nucleotides, the CDR3 is TGTGCCATCAGTACGGACAGGGGCTATGGCTACACCTTC. Translated: CAISTDRGYGYTF. The chain joins TRBV10-3 to TRBJ1-2; 9 bases match TRBD1. Germline trimming cut 5 bases from V and 4 bases from J; bases unmatched to any gene: 2. Germline values: CDR1 ENHRY, CDR2 SYGVKD. This CDR3 comprises 13 residues.

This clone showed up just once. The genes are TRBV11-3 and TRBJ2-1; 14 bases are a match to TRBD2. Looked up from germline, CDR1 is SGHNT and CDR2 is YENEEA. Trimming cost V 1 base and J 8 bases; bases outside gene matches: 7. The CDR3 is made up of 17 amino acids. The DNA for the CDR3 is TGTGCCAGCAGCTTAGGACTAGCGGGAGGGTTGGGAGATGAGCAGTTCTTC. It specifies CASSLGLAGGLGDEQFF.

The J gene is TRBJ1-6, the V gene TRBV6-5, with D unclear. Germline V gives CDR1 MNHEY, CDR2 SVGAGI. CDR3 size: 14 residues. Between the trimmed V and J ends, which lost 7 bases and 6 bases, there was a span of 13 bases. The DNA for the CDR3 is TGTGCCAGCACTACGGCCACAAGTAATTCACCCCTCCACTTT. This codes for CASTTATSNSPLHF.

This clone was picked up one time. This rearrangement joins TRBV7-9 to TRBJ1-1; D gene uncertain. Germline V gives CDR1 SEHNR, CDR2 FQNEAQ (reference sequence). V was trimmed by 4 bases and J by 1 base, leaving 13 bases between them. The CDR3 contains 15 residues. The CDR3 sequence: CASSSNSWENTEAFF. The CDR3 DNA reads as TGTGCCAGCAGCTCGAATAGTTGGGAGAACACTGAAGCTTTCTTT.

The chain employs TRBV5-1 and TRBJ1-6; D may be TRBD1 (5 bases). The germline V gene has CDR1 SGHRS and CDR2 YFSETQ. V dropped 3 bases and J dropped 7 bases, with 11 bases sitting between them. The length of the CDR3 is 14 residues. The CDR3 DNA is TGCGCCAGCAGCTACCGGGACGCGAATTCACCCCTCCACTTT. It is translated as CASSYRDANSPLHF. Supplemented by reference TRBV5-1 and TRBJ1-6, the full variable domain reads KAGVTQTPRYLIKTRGQQVTLSCSPISGHRSVSWYQQTPGQGLQFLFEYFSETQRNKGNFPGRFSGRQFSNSRSEMNVSTLELGDSALYLCASSYRDANSPLHFGNGTRLTVT.

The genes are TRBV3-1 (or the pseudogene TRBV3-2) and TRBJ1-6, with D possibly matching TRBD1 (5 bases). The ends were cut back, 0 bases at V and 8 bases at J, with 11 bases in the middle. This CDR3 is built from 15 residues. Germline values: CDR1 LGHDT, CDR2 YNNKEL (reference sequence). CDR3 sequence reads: CASSQDAGRDSPLHF. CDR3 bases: TGTGCCAGCAGCCAAGATGCAGGGCGGGATTCACCCCTCCACTTT.

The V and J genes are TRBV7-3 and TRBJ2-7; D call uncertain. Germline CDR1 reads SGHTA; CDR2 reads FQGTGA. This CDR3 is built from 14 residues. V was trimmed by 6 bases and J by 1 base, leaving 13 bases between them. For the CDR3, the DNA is TGTGCCAGCAGGCCTGGGCCTCTATCCTACGAGCAGTACTTC. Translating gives CASRPGPLSYEQYF.

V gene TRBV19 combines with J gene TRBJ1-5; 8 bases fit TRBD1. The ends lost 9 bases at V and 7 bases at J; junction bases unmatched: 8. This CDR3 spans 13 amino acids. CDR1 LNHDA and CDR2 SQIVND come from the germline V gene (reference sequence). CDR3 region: CASQDRVVQPQHF. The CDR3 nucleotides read TGTGCCAGCCAGGACAGGGTGGTCCAGCCCCAGCATTTT.

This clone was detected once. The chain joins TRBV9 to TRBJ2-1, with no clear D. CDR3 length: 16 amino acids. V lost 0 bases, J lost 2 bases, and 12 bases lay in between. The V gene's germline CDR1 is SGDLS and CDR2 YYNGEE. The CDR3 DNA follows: TGTGCCAGCAGCGTAGCGATCACTCCGACCTACAATGAGCAGTTCTTC. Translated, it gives CASSVAITPTYNEQFF.